This paragraph reports one TCR beta chain. This specimen belongs to a study of T cell responses to AZD1222 COVID-19 vaccine. Turning to the study itself: Both about-4-week and about-12-week second-dose recipients were combined.

The assay was immunoSEQ multiplex PCR, and TCRdb's table has in-frame clones only and misses some. The sample has 45,000 to 60,000 clones; 86% are singletons. CDR3 length equals 18 residues. Trimming stripped 2 bases from V and 2 bases from J, with 19 bases between. Germline CDR1 reads SGHVS; CDR2 reads FQNEAQ. The starting material was peripheral blood, obtained on day 0 of AZD1222 vaccination. V usage is TRBV7-8 and J usage is TRBJ2-1; D is possibly TRBD2 (6 bases). This sequence originates from an adult in good health. DNA of the CDR3: TGTGCCAGCAGCTTACAAACTCTAGCGCCCACCCCCTACAATGAGCAGTTCTTC. It encodes CASSLQTLAPTPYNEQFF.